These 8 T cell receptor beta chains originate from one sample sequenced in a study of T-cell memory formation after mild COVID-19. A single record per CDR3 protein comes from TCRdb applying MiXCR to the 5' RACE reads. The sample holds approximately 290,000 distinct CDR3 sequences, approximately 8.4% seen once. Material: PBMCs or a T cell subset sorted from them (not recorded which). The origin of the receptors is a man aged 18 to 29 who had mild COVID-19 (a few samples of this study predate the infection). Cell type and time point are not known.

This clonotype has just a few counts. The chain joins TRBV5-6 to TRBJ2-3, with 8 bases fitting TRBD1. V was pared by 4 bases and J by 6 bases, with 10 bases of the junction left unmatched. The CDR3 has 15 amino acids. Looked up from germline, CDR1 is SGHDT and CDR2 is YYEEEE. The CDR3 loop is CASSPKDRVQDTQYF. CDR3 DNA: TGTGCCAGCAGCCCAAAGGACAGGGTGCAGGATACGCAGTATTTT.

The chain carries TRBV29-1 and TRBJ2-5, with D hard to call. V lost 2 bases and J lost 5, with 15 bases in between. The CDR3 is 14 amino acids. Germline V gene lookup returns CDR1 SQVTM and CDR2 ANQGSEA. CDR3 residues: CSVEWAGFIETQYF. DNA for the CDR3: TGCAGCGTTGAATGGGCCGGGTTTATCGAGACCCAGTACTTC.

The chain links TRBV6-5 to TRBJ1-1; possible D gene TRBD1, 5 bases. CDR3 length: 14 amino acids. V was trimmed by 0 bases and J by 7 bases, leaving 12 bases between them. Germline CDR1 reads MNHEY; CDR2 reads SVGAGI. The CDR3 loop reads CASSYSRGALEAFF. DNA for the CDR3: TGTGCCAGCAGTTACTCGAGAGGGGCACTTGAAGCTTTCTTT.

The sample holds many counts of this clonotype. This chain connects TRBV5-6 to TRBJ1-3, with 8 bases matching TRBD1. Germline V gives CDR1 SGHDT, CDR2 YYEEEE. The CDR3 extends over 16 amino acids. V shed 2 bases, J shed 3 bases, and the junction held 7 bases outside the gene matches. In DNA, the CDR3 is TGTGCCAGCAGCTTTTGGACAGGGAATATTGGAAACACCATATATTTT. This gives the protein CASSFWTGNIGNTIYF.

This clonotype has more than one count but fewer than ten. The CDR3 is CASSYHRDRGQETQYF. The CDR3 DNA reads as TGTGCCAGCAGTTACCACCGGGACAGGGGGCAGGAGACCCAGTACTTC. V gene TRBV6-5 combines with J gene TRBJ2-5, with 12 bases identical to TRBD1. This CDR3 is 16 amino acids long. J lost 5 bases, V lost 2 bases, and 6 bases had no gene match. Germline-derived CDR1 and CDR2 are MNHEY and SVGAGI.

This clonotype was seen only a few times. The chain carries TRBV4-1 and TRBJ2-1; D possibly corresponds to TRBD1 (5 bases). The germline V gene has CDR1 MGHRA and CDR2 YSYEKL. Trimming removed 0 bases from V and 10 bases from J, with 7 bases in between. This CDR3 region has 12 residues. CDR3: CASSQENREQFF. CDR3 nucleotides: TGCGCCAGCAGCCAAGAGAACAGGGAGCAGTTCTTC.

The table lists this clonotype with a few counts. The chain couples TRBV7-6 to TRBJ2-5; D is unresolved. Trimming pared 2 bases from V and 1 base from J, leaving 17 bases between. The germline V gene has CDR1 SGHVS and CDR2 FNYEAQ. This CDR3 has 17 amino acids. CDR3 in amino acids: CASSLSGYPAIQETQYF. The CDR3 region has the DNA TGTGCCAGCAGCTTAAGTGGGTATCCCGCTATCCAAGAGACCCAGTACTTC.

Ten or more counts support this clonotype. DNA of the CDR3: TGCAGTGCTAGAGTGGGGGCCAACAATGAGCAGTTCTTC. Translating gives CSARVGANNEQFF. The chain joins TRBV20-1 to TRBJ2-1, with a possible D match to TRBD1 (6 bases). V was pared by 1 base and J by 5 bases, with 9 bases between. This CDR3 comprises 13 residues. Germline lookup yields CDR1 DFQATT and CDR2 SNEGSKA (reference sequence).